This TCR beta chain stems from a study of CD8+CD57+ T cells in acquired aplastic anemia. Patients sequenced had flow cytometry evidence of CD8+CD57+ cell expansion. The CDR3 contains 15 residues. Study-level findings and limits: Shared by patients and controls, approximately 29 CD8+ CDR3s were abundant in patients.

This clonotype was counted many times. Its antigen is currently unknown. The germline gene is not matched at one end of the junction; a read error may be the cause. Genomic DNA served as template for TCR beta VDJ and CDR3 profiling. From the reads, TCRdb called clonotypes with MiXCR, one entry per CDR3 protein. The sample includes roughly 170,000 distinct CDR3 sequences, roughly 50% seen only once; the top ten take 13%. This clonotype was sampled from a human donor with aplastic anemia. J is TRBJ2-1 and V is TRBV12-3 or TRBV12-4; TRBD1 aligns across 8 bases. Sequencing was done on a sample of sorted CD4+, CD8+, or CD8+CD57+ T cells (not recorded which) from PBMCs. This CDR3 reads CASSYHRGTYDEQFF. In DNA, the CDR3 is TGTGCCAGCAGTTACCACAGGGGGACCTACGATGAGCAGTTCTTC.